Below, 27 T cell receptor beta chains from the same sample are listed, as sequenced in a study of blood T cell repertoires in COVID-19. Using immunoSEQ multiplex PCR, the repertoire was profiled, and TCRdb retains in-frame clones only, with some absent. The table shows about 52,000 clones, with approximately 85% occurring only once. The sample was peripheral blood. Every receptor here comes from a woman aged 80 or older with COVID-19, enrolled during active disease.

V and J are TRBV2 and TRBJ2-1, with D perhaps TRBD1 (6 bases). Germline values: CDR1 SNHLY, CDR2 FYNNEI. The length of the CDR3 is 15 residues. Deletions cut 4 bases from V and 8 bases from J, with 18 bases between. The CDR3 is CASSVEGAKGDEQFF. The CDR3 bases are TGTGCCAGCAGTGTTGAAGGGGCCAAGGGGGATGAGCAGTTCTTC.

This chain links TRBV7-2 with TRBJ2-2; 14 positions match TRBD2. Germline V lookup: CDR1 SGHTA, CDR2 FQGNSA. CDR3 size: 16 residues. With 4 bases clipped from V and 5 bases from J, the junction kept 3 bases outside the gene matches. The DNA of the CDR3 is TGTGCCAGCAGCTCCGGGACTAGCGGGAGAACCGGGGAGCTGTTTTTT. Amino acids: CASSSGTSGRTGELFF.

The chain joins TRBV18 to TRBJ2-2; D not certain. Per germline, CDR1 KGHSH and CDR2 LQKENI. This CDR3 region has 15 residues. Trimming removed 3 bases at V and 5 bases at J, with 13 bases between. The CDR3 DNA reads TGTGCCAGCTCACCCCGTCTTATCGGGACCGGGGAGCTGTTTTTT. It yields the protein CASSPRLIGTGELFF.

V is TRBV3-1 (or the pseudogene TRBV3-2) and J is TRBJ1-1; D is undetermined. Germline CDR1 and CDR2: LGHDT and YNNKEL (reference sequence). Trimming took off 7 bases at V and 0 bases at J, with 12 bases between the two ends. The CDR3 is made up of 14 amino acids. The CDR3 loop reads CASKNGRMNTEAFF. For the CDR3, the DNA is TGTGCCAGCAAAAATGGGAGGATGAACACTGAAGCTTTCTTT.

The V call is TRBV5-5, the J call TRBJ2-5; 10 bases line up with TRBD2. Germline V gene lookup returns CDR1 SGHKS and CDR2 YYEKEE (reference sequence). The CDR3 sequence is 18 residues long. V lost 0 bases to trimming and J lost 5 bases; unmatched junction nucleotides: 13. This chain's CDR3 is CASSLEEAGLAMSETQYF. DNA for the CDR3: TGTGCCAGCAGCTTGGAGGAGGCGGGACTAGCGATGTCGGAGACCCAGTACTTC. The full variable domain, rest sourced from reference TRBV5-5 and TRBJ2-5, is DAGVTQSPTHLIKTRGQQVTLRCSPISGHKSVSWYQQVLGQGPQFIFQYYEKEERGRGNFPDRFSARQFPNYSSELNVNALLLGDSALYLCASSLEEAGLAMSETQYFGPGTRLLVL.

The chain combines TRBV11-2 with TRBJ2-5, with a possible D match to TRBD1 (6 bases). CDR1 is SGHAT and CDR2 is FQNNGV in the germline V gene. The CDR3 sequence is 14 residues long. V was clipped by 4 bases and J by 6 bases, with 15 bases between them. CDR3: CASSSNRVRQTQYF. The CDR3 DNA reads as TGTGCCAGCAGCTCAAACAGGGTACGACAGACCCAGTACTTC.

J is TRBJ2-7 and V is TRBV18, with TRBD2 as a possible D gene (6 bases). Looked up from germline, CDR1 is KGHSH and CDR2 is LQKENI. This CDR3 is built from 13 residues. V was cut by 8 bases and J by 3 bases, with 14 bases left in between. In DNA, the CDR3 is TGTGCCAGCCTTGGCCCCGGGAGCTACGAGCAGTACTTC. This sequence encodes CASLGPGSYEQYF.

The chain employs TRBV19 and TRBJ1-5, with TRBD1 identical over 7 bases. After removal of 3 bases from V and 0 bases from J, the junction contained 5 bases not matched to a gene. Germline CDR1 LNHDA, CDR2 SQIVND (reference sequence). This CDR3 is 16 amino acids long. CDR3 residues: CASSIQGQLSNQPQHF. In nucleotides, the CDR3 is TGTGCCAGTAGTATTCAGGGACAGCTTAGCAATCAGCCCCAGCATTTT.

This chain connects TRBV19 to TRBJ1-1, with TRBD1 identical over 9 bases. Germline V gene data show CDR1 as LNHDA and CDR2 as SQIVND (reference sequence). With V trimmed by 7 bases and J by 4 bases, 13 bases remained unmatched. This CDR3 region has 16 residues. This CDR3 is CASTNLQGAVGTEAFF. As DNA, the CDR3 is TGTGCCAGTACAAATTTACAGGGGGCCGTGGGCACTGAAGCTTTCTTT.

The V gene is TRBV25-1, the J gene TRBJ1-3, with D uncertain. Germline V lookup: CDR1 MGHDK, CDR2 SYGVNS. V was cut by 1 base and J by 8 bases, with 9 bases left in between. The length of the CDR3 is 13 residues. In DNA, the CDR3 is TGTGCCAGCAGTGAATTCGGCCGGGACACCATATATTTT. The encoded protein is CASSEFGRDTIYF.

The genes are TRBV7-9 and TRBJ1-4; 9 bases agree with TRBD1. Germline loops: CDR1 SEHNR, CDR2 FQNEAQ (reference sequence). The CDR3 extends over 15 amino acids. V lost 5 bases, J lost 3 bases, and 4 bases stayed unmatched. CDR3 bases: TGTGCCAGCAGCCGGGACAGGGCTGCTAATGAAAAACTGTTTTTT. It is translated as CASSRDRAANEKLFF.

The CDR3, as DNA: TGTGCCAGCAGCTCACGGACTAGCGCTCTGCGGAATGAGCAGTTCTTC. Protein product: CASSSRTSALRNEQFF. This sequence joins TRBV9 and TRBJ2-1; TRBD2 aligns across 9 bases. The germline V gene has CDR1 SGDLS and CDR2 YYNGEE. The CDR3 runs 16 residues. Trimming removed 4 bases from V and 7 bases from J; junction bases left unmatched: 12.

V gene TRBV3-1 (or the pseudogene TRBV3-2) combines with J gene TRBJ2-7; D may be TRBD2 (5 bases). Germline V gene sequence: CDR1 LGHDT, CDR2 YNNKEL (reference sequence). The CDR3 has 11 residues. Deletions cut 5 bases from V and 7 bases from J, with 9 bases between. CDR3 nucleotide sequence: TGTGCCAGCAGCGATGGGAGTGAGCAGTACTTC. Amino acid sequence: CASSDGSEQYF.

The count of this clone is one. This chain uses TRBV9 with TRBJ2-2, with TRBD2 matching over 7 bases. Germline V gene sequence: CDR1 SGDLS, CDR2 YYNGEE. Losses at the gene ends were 0 bases for V and 1 base for J; bases not matched to a gene: 3. The CDR3 runs 16 residues. The CDR3 bases are TGTGCCAGCAGCGTAGGGGCGGGAGTGAACACCGGGGAGCTGTTTTTT. Translated: CASSVGAGVNTGELFF. The variable domain in full, with the rest retrieved from reference TRBV9 and TRBJ2-2, is DSGVTQTPKHLITATGQRVTLRCSPRSGDLSVYWYQQSLDQGLQFLIQYYNGEERAKGNILERFSAQQFPDLHSELNLSSLELGDSALYFCASSVGAGVNTGELFFGEGSRLTVL.

V is TRBV20-1 and J is TRBJ2-1; 7 positions agree with TRBD2. The ends lost 3 bases at V and 7 bases at J; junction bases unmatched: 9. This CDR3 comprises 14 residues. The V gene's germline CDR1 is DFQATT and CDR2 SNEGSKA (reference sequence). The CDR3 DNA is TGCAGTGCTAGTTCGAAGCTAGCGGTGAATGAGCAGTTCTTC. Translated: CSASSKLAVNEQFF.

The rearrangement joins TRBV28 to TRBJ2-2; the D gene is possibly TRBD2 (6 bases). CDR1 is MDHEN and CDR2 is SYDVKM in the germline V gene. This CDR3 has 14 residues. Deletions cut 8 bases from V and 0 bases from J, with 10 bases between. The CDR3 spells CASYRRANTGELFF. DNA for the CDR3: TGTGCCAGCTACCGGAGGGCGAACACCGGGGAGCTGTTTTTT.

This clone has just one count. The rearrangement links TRBV18 to TRBJ1-2; D remains unclear. V dropped 2 bases and J dropped 7 bases, with 11 bases sitting between them. The germline V gene has CDR1 KGHSH and CDR2 LQKENI. The CDR3 contains 13 residues. In DNA form, the CDR3 reads TGTGCCAGCTCACCAGGACTAAAGGGTGGCTACACCTTC. Encoded protein: CASSPGLKGGYTF.

V gene TRBV5-1 combines with J gene TRBJ2-3; 14 positions agree with TRBD2. The CDR3 has 19 amino acids. The V segment lost 4 bases and the J segment 1 base; nucleotides outside the gene matches: 11. From germline, CDR1 is SGHRS and CDR2 YFSETQ. As DNA, the CDR3 is TGCGCCAGCAGCCCTTTAATTCCGGGACTAGCGGGAGGCACAGATACGCAGTATTTT. Its protein is CASSPLIPGLAGGTDTQYF.

This rearrangement joins TRBV21-1 to TRBJ2-7; TRBD2 is the table's D call, not checked against the DNA. TRBV21-1 is a pseudogene segment. The length of the CDR3 is 18 residues. The CDR3 loop reads CASSKLRSQTSVTYEQYF. Here the CDR3 DNA reads TGTGCCAGCAGCAAACTCCGCTCCCAGACTAGCGTAACCTACGAGCAGTACTTC.

The CDR3 coding sequence is TGTGCCAGCAGCCAAGATCTACTCGCCGCAGATACGCAGTATTTT. This sequence encodes CASSQDLLAADTQYF. This chain uses TRBV3-1 (or the pseudogene TRBV3-2) with TRBJ2-3; D remains unclear. This CDR3 is 15 amino acids long. Trimming removed 0 bases at V and 4 bases at J, with 11 bases between. In germline, CDR1 is LGHDT, CDR2 YNNKEL (reference sequence).

The chain is built from TRBV6-5 and TRBJ1-4; weak D call: TRBD1 (6 bases). Trimming removed 4 bases at V and 2 bases at J, with 8 bases between. This CDR3 has 14 residues. Germline CDR1 reads MNHEY; CDR2 reads SVGAGI. The CDR3 loop reads CASSWTDTNEKLFF. In DNA, the CDR3 is TGTGCCAGCAGTTGGACAGACACTAATGAAAAACTGTTTTTT.

The chain couples TRBV6-2 or TRBV6-3 to TRBJ2-3, with 7 bases lining up with TRBD2. CDR3 length: 17 residues. In germline, CDR1 is MNHEY, CDR2 SVGEGT. V was pared by 2 bases and J by 1 base, with 9 bases of the junction left unmatched. The CDR3 here is CASSYGSGKSGTDTQYF. CDR3 in DNA: TGTGCCAGCAGTTACGGAAGCGGGAAGAGTGGCACAGATACGCAGTATTTT.

The chain is built from TRBV19 and TRBJ1-1; no firm D call. The CDR3 spans 13 residues. Per the germline V gene, CDR1 is LNHDA and CDR2 is SQIVND (reference sequence). Between the trimmed V and J ends, which lost 7 bases and 3 bases, there was a span of 12 bases. The CDR3 here is CASKTSTYTEAFF. The DNA of the CDR3 is TGTGCCAGTAAAACGTCGACTTACACTGAAGCTTTCTTT.

The V and J genes are TRBV7-9 and TRBJ2-5; perhaps TRBD2 as D (5 bases). Between the trimmed V and J ends, which lost 5 bases and 7 bases, there was a span of 11 bases. Germline V gene data show CDR1 as SEHNR and CDR2 as FQNEAQ (reference sequence). CDR3 length: 12 amino acids. This CDR3 is CASSPTEGTQYF. The CDR3 DNA reads as TGTGCCAGCAGCCCTACAGAGGGGACCCAGTACTTC.

This clone was detected a few times. The chain joins TRBV29-1 to TRBJ2-1; TRBD2 agrees at 8 bases. This CDR3 has 15 residues. Germline values: CDR1 SQVTM, CDR2 ANQGSEA. The ends lost 5 bases at V and 5 bases at J; junction bases unmatched: 11. The CDR3 coding sequence is TGCAGCGTTAGGCTAGCGGGTGCCCCCAACAATGAGCAGTTCTTC. Translation: CSVRLAGAPNNEQFF.

V gene TRBV19 combines with J gene TRBJ1-2; TRBD1 might be the D (6 bases). CDR3 length: 16 residues. The ends were cut back, 5 bases at V and 1 base at J, with 17 bases in the middle. Germline CDR1 LNHDA, CDR2 SQIVND (reference sequence). CDR3 loop: CASSPHGGARNYGYTF. Written as DNA, the CDR3 is TGTGCCAGTAGTCCCCACGGGGGGGCACGTAACTATGGCTACACCTTC.

In this sample, this clone turned up once. The J gene is TRBJ2-3, the V gene TRBV7-3, with a tentative D call TRBD2 (6 bases). Germline CDR1 reads SGHTA; CDR2 reads FQGTGA. Trimming stripped 5 bases from V and 5 bases from J, with 14 bases between. There are 14 residues in the CDR3. The CDR3 sequence: CASSLGTSIDTQYF. As DNA, the CDR3 is TGTGCCAGCAGCCTAGGGACTTCAATAGATACGCAGTATTTT. Full variable domain (rest looked up from reference TRBV7-3 and TRBJ2-3): GAGVSQTPSNKVTEKGKYVELRCDPISGHTALYWYRQSLGQGPEFLIYFQGTGAADDSGLPNDRFFAVRPEGSVSTLKIQRTERGDSAVYLCASSLGTSIDTQYFGPGTRLTVL.